The present T cell receptor beta chain was sequenced within a study of blood T cell repertoires in COVID-19. Background on the study: From T cells, B-cell-depleted T cells, or PBMCs came the material, which was cDNA or gDNA.

TCRdb keeps only in-frame clones here, not all; method: immunoSEQ multiplex PCR. Among 65,000 to 95,000 clones, around 80% were seen once, and the ten largest hold just over 35%. Germline V gives CDR1 SGDLS, CDR2 YYNGEE. The CDR3 extends over 14 amino acids. V gave up 3 bases and J gave up 3 bases; unmatched junction bases: 2. Material for sequencing was peripheral blood. The chain is built from TRBV9 and TRBJ2-5, with 10 bases lining up with TRBD1. This TCR came from a man aged 55 to 70 with COVID-19, enrolled during active disease. CDR3 protein: CASSGQGAKETQYF. The CDR3, as DNA: TGTGCCAGCAGCGGACAGGGGGCGAAAGAGACCCAGTACTTC.